This T cell receptor (beta chain) was identified in a study of shared clonotypes between healthy human individuals. CD45RO-negative CD8 cells positively selected for CCR7 made up the naive population, which excluded terminally differentiated effector memory CD45RA+ cells. This clone was counted once. Germline values: CDR1 SGDLS, CDR2 YYNGEE. The trim removed 3 bases at V and 7 bases at J, leaving 9 bases unmatched. The CDR3 runs to 15 residues. It was across several immunoSEQ plates that each subset's genomic DNA was evenly split. The protocol was immunoSEQ multiplex PCR, while the TCRdb copy is restricted to in-frame clones and leaves out a portion. The table shows millions of clones, with approximately 95% occurring only once.

The sequenced material came from naive CD8+ T cells sorted from blood. The chain is built from TRBV9 and TRBJ2-1; 8 bases fit TRBD2. This sequence originates from a man aged 18 to 29 in good health. The CDR3 nucleotides are TGTGCCAGCAGCGACTCAGCGGGAGTAGGAAATGAGCAGTTCTTC. As protein: CASSDSAGVGNEQFF.